What follows are 18 T cell receptor beta chains derived from one specimen sequenced in a study of beta chain features in type 1 diabetes. Expressed TCRB transcripts were sequenced after all isolated RNA was converted to cDNA. The assay was immunoSEQ multiplex PCR, and TCRdb's table has in-frame clones only and misses some. The sample yields 400,000 to 550,000 clones, 11% seen once. The sequenced sample consisted of naive CD4+ T cells from blood. The receptor source for this set is a woman under 30 in good health.

This chain links TRBV19 with TRBJ2-7; perhaps TRBD1 as D (6 bases). The germline V gene has CDR1 LNHDA and CDR2 SQIVND (reference sequence). The CDR3 is made up of 14 amino acids. Trimming took 6 bases from V and 3 from J, leaving 15 bases between them. The CDR3 here is CASSLQGPGYEQYF. CDR3 DNA: TGTGCCAGTAGCCTACAGGGTCCCGGCTACGAGCAGTACTTC.

The V and J genes are TRBV5-1 and TRBJ2-2; 7 positions agree with TRBD1. This CDR3 comprises 15 residues. V was clipped by 5 bases and J by 0 bases; unmatched bases: 4. Germline CDR1 reads SGHRS; CDR2 reads YFSETQ. CDR3 DNA: TGCGCCAGCAGAACCGGGACAGCGAACACCGGGGAGCTGTTTTTT. Encoded protein: CASRTGTANTGELFF.

This clone came up a few times. The chain has TRBV6-1 and TRBJ1-2; the D is unclear. Germline CDR1 reads MNHNS; CDR2 reads SASEGT. The length of the CDR3 is 13 residues. Trimming stripped 1 base from V and 3 bases from J, with 6 bases between. CDR3 residues: CASSEVPDYGYTF. The CDR3 region has the DNA TGTGCCAGCAGTGAAGTACCGGACTATGGCTACACCTTC.

This clone was found a few times. The rearrangement links TRBV7-9 to TRBJ2-3; 9 nucleotides align to TRBD1. Trimming took 4 bases from V and 4 from J; bases not matched to a gene: 6. Germline-derived CDR1 and CDR2 are SEHNR and FQNEAQ (reference sequence). The CDR3 is 15 amino acids. The CDR3 sequence: CASSSRGQGADTQYF. CDR3 coding DNA: TGTGCCAGCAGCTCACGGGGACAGGGAGCAGATACGCAGTATTTT.

The sample holds a few counts of this clone. The chain joins TRBV23-1 to TRBJ2-2, with TRBD2 matching 14 bases. TRBV23-1 is recorded as an ORF, its role being uncertain. Germline trimming cut 0 bases from V and 3 bases from J; bases unmatched to any gene: 6. The CDR3 loop spans 19 amino acids. The CDR3 here is CASSQSRGTSGSDTGELFF. CDR3 bases: TGCGCCAGCAGTCAATCCCGTGGGACTAGCGGGAGCGACACCGGGGAGCTGTTTTTT.

This clone was seen a handful of times. The chain employs TRBV4-1 and TRBJ2-5; D unclear. From germline, CDR1 is MGHRA and CDR2 YSYEKL. The CDR3 spans 17 residues. The V end was cut by 1 base, the J end by 5 bases, with 20 bases between. This chain's CDR3 is CASSQGPAVSLGETQYF. The CDR3 nucleotides read TGCGCCAGCAGCCAAGGGCCGGCCGTTTCATTGGGGGAGACCCAGTACTTC.

This clone was found a few times. The sample holds other DNA sequences that translate to the same CDR3. The chain carries TRBV29-1 and TRBJ1-1; D not resolved. This CDR3 comprises 13 residues. V gave up 4 bases and J gave up 0 bases, with 9 bases separating them. Germline-derived CDR1 and CDR2 are SQVTM and ANQGSEA. The CDR3 reads CSVVRPLNTEAFF. DNA of the CDR3: TGCAGCGTTGTAAGACCGTTGAACACTGAAGCTTTCTTT.

The chain employs TRBV9 and TRBJ2-3; D is perhaps TRBD2 (5 bases). The ends were cut back, 4 bases at V and 0 bases at J, with 15 bases in the middle. CDR1 is SGDLS, CDR2 YYNGEE, per germline. This CDR3 contains 16 residues. CDR3 protein: CASSPRRLASTDTQYF. CDR3 coding DNA: TGTGCCAGCAGCCCAAGGCGTCTAGCTAGCACAGATACGCAGTATTTT. Supplemented by reference TRBV9 and TRBJ2-3, the full variable domain reads DSGVTQTPKHLITATGQRVTLRCSPRSGDLSVYWYQQSLDQGLQFLIQYYNGEERAKGNILERFSAQQFPDLHSELNLSSLELGDSALYFCASSPRRLASTDTQYFGPGTRLTVL.

This clone was seen a few times. V is TRBV4-1 and J is TRBJ2-5, with 7 positions matching TRBD1. The V and J ends lost 4 bases and 2 bases, in that order; junction bases with no gene match: 7. Germline CDR1 reads MGHRA; CDR2 reads YSYEKL. The CDR3 has 15 amino acids. CDR3 nucleotide sequence: TGCGCCAGCAGCCGACTGACAGGGACACAAGAGACCCAGTACTTC. Translation gives CASSRLTGTQETQYF.

This clone has only a few counts. The V call is TRBV28, the J call TRBJ1-1; unclear D gene. From germline, CDR1 is MDHEN and CDR2 SYDVKM. The length of the CDR3 is 11 residues. The V and J ends lost 7 bases and 1 base respectively, with 4 bases between them. The CDR3 sequence: CASTSNTEAFF. The CDR3 DNA reads as TGTGCCAGCACGTCGAACACTGAAGCTTTCTTT. Filled out from reference TRBV28 and TRBJ1-1, the complete variable domain reads DVKVTQSSRYLVKRTGEKVFLECVQDMDHENMFWYRQDPGLGLRLIYFSYDVKMKEKGDIPEGYSVSREKKERFSLILESASTNQTSMYLCASTSNTEAFFGQGTRLTVV.

This clone occurred a few times. V gene TRBV5-1 combines with J gene TRBJ2-7; 7 bases line up with TRBD1. The CDR3 has 15 amino acids. Trimming cost V 4 bases and J 3 bases; bases outside gene matches: 10. Germline-derived CDR1 and CDR2 are SGHRS and YFSETQ. The CDR3 DNA reads TGCGCCAGCAGCATAGGGACAGAACCCAGCTACGAGCAGTACGTC. It codes for CASSIGTEPSYEQYV.

The rearrangement uses TRBV7-2 and TRBJ2-3, with unresolved D. The germline V gene has CDR1 SGHTA and CDR2 FQGNSA. Trimming left V 5 bases short and J 2 bases short, with 8 bases between. This CDR3 has 13 residues. CDR3 sequence reads: CASSNPATDTQYF. Written as DNA, the CDR3 is TGTGCCAGCAGCAACCCGGCCACAGATACGCAGTATTTT.

Points on this clone: The junction does not match germline at one end; this may be a read error. This chain links TRBV4-2 with TRBJ2-5, with 12 positions matching TRBD2. Germline lookup yields CDR1 LGHNA and CDR2 YNFKEQ. The length of the CDR3 is 16 residues. CDR3 coding DNA: TGTGCCGGCAGCCATTCGACTAGCGGGGGTCAAGAGACCCAGTACTTC. This encodes CAGSHSTSGGQETQYF.

The J gene is TRBJ2-3, the V gene TRBV20-1; the D is unclear. Germline CDR1 DFQATT, CDR2 SNEGSKA (reference sequence). V lost 6 bases to trimming and J lost 7 bases, with 11 bases between them. The CDR3 spans 11 residues. For the CDR3, the DNA is TGCAGTGCCCCATTAGGAAATACGCAGTATTTT. Its translation: CSAPLGNTQYF.

This clone showed up just a few times. The rearrangement uses TRBV15 and TRBJ2-5, with TRBD1 identical over 8 bases. The CDR3 consists of 16 residues. CDR1 is LNHNV and CDR2 is YYDKDF in the germline V gene (reference sequence). V was clipped by 1 base and J by 6 bases; unmatched bases: 10. CDR3 region: CATSRGPGGYEKTQYF. CDR3 in DNA: TGTGCCACCAGCAGAGGCCCAGGGGGCTATGAGAAGACCCAGTACTTC.

The rearrangement links TRBV7-2 to TRBJ2-5; D may be TRBD2 (5 bases). The CDR3 is 13 amino acids. V was shortened by 3 bases and J by 7 bases, with 12 bases between the two germline ends. Germline V CDR1 and CDR2: SGHTA, FQGNSA. The CDR3 protein is CASSFLLEGTQYF. In nucleotides, the CDR3 is TGTGCCAGCAGCTTCTTACTAGAAGGGACCCAGTACTTC.

The chain links TRBV11-3 to TRBJ1-1; weak D call: TRBD1 (5 bases). The CDR3 spans 13 residues. Germline V lookup: CDR1 SGHNT, CDR2 YENEEA. V lost 2 bases to trimming and J lost 3 bases, with 7 bases between them. The CDR3 bases are TGTGCCAGCAGCTTAAGGGGATACACTGAAGCTTTCTTT. It specifies CASSLRGYTEAFF.

This clone showed up just a few times. The gene calls are TRBV15 and TRBJ2-6; D is possibly TRBD1 or TRBD2 (5 bases each). V lost 4 bases to trimming and J lost 4 bases, with 11 bases between them. CDR1 is LNHNV and CDR2 is YYDKDF in the germline V gene (reference sequence). CDR3 size: 15 residues. The chain's CDR3 is CATSTGTAGANVLTF. The CDR3 bases are TGTGCCACCAGCACCGGGACGGCCGGGGCCAACGTCCTGACTTTC.